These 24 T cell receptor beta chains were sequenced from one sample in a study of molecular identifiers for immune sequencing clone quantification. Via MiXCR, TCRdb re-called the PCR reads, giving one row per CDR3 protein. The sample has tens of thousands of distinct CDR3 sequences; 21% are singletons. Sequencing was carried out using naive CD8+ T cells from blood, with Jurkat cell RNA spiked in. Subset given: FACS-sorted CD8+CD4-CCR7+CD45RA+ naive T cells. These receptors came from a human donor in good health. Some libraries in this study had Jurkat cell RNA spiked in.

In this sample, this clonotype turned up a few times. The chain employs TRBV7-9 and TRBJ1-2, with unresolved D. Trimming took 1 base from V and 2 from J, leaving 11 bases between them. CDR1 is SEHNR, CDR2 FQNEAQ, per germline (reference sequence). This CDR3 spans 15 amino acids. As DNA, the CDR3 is TGTGCCAGCAGCTTAGAGGACGGCAGGAACTATGGCTACACCTTC. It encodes CASSLEDGRNYGYTF.

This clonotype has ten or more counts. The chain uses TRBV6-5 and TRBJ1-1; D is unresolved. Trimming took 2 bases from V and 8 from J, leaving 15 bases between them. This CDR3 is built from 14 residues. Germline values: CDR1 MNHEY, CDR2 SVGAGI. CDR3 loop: CASSYGAGSEEAFF. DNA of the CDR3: TGTGCCAGCAGTTACGGTGCGGGCTCTGAGGAAGCTTTCTTT.

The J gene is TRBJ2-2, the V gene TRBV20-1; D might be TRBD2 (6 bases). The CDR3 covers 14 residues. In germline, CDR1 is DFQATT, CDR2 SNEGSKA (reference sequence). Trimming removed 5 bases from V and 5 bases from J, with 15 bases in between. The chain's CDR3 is CSALDLSGTGELFF. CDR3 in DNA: TGCAGTGCTTTAGACCTCAGCGGGACCGGGGAGCTGTTTTTT.

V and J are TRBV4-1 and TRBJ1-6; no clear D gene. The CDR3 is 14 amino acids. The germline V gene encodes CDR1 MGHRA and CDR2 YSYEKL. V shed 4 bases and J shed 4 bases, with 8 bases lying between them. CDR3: CASSPPGYNSPLHF. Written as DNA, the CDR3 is TGCGCCAGCAGCCCCCCCGGGTATAATTCACCCCTCCACTTT.

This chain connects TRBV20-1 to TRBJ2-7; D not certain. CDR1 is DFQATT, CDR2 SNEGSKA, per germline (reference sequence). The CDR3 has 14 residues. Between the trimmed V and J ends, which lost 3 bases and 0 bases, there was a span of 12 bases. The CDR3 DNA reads TGCAGTGCTAGGTCCCCGGTTAGCTCCTACGAGCAGTACTTC. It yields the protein CSARSPVSSYEQYF.

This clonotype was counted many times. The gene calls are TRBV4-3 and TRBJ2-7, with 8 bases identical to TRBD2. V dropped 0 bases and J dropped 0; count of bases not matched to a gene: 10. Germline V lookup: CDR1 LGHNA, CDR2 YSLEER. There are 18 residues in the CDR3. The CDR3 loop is CASSQDYRAGGGSYEQYF. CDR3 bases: TGCGCCAGCAGCCAAGATTATCGGGCGGGAGGTGGCTCCTACGAGCAGTACTTC.

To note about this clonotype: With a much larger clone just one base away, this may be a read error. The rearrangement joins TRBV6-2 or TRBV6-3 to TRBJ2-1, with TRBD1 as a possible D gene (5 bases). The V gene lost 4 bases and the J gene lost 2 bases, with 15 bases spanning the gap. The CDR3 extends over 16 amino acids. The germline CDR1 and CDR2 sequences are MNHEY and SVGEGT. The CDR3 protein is CASSSWARAPYNEQFF. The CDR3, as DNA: TGTGCCAGCAGTTCCTGGGCCAGGGCTCCCTACAATGAGCAGTTCTTC.

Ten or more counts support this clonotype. The CDR3 protein is CASSRDFGQAYEQYF. The CDR3 DNA reads TGTGCCAGCAGTCGGGACTTTGGACAAGCCTACGAGCAGTACTTC. The chain couples TRBV28 to TRBJ2-7, with D maybe TRBD2 (6 bases). Trimming took off 5 bases at V and 2 bases at J, with 16 bases between the two ends. Per the germline V gene, CDR1 is MDHEN and CDR2 is SYDVKM. The CDR3 consists of 15 residues.

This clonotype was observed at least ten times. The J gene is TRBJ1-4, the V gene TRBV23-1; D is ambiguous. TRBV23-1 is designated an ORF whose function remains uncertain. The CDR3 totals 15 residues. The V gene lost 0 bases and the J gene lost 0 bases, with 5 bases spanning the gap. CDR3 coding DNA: TGCGCCAGCAGTCAATCGTCCACAACTAATGAAAAACTGTTTTTT. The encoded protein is CASSQSSTTNEKLFF.

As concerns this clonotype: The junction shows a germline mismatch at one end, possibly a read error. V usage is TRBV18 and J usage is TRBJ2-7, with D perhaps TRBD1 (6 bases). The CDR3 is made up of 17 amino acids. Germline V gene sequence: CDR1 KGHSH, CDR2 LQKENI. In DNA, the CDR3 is TGTGCCATCTCAAGTTCTGGACCCCGAGGGGGATCCTACGAGCAGTACTTC. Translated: CAISSSGPRGGSYEQYF.

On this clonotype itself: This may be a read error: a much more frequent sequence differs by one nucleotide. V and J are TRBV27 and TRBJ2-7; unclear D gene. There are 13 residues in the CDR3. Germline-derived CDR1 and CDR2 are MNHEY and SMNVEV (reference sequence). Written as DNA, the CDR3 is TGTGCCAGCAGCAGAAGAAGCTCCTACGTGCAGTACTTC. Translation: CASSRRSSYVQYF.

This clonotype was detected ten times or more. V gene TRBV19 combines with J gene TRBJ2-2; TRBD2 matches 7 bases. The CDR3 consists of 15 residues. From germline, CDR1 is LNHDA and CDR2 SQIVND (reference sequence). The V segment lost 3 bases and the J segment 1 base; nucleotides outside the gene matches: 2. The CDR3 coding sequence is TGTGCCAGTAGTATCGCTAGCGGGAACACCGGGGAGCTGTTTTTT. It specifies CASSIASGNTGELFF. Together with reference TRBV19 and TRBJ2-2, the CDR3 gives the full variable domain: DGGITQSPKYLFRKEGQNVTLSCEQNLNHDAMYWYRQDPGQGLRLIYYSQIVNDFQKGDIAEGYSVSREKKESFPLTVTSAQKNPTAFYLCASSIASGNTGELFFGEGSRLTVL.

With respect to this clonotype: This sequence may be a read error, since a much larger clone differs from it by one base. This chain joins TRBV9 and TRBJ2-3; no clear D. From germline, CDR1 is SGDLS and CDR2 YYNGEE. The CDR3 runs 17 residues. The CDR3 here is CASSVSPGSRPDNTRYF. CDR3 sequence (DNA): TGTGCCAGCAGCGTCTCTCCGGGCTCCCGACCGGATAATACGCGGTATTTT.

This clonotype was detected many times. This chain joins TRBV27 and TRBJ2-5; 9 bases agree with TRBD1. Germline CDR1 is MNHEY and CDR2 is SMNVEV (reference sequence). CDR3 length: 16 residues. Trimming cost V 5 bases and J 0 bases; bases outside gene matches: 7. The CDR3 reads CASSPSGTGYQETQYF. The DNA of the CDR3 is TGTGCCAGCAGTCCGTCTGGGACAGGGTACCAAGAGACCCAGTACTTC.

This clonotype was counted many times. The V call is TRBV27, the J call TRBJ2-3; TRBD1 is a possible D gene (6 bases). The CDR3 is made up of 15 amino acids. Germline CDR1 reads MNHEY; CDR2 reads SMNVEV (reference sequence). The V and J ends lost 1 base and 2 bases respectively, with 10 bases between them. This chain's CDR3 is CASSLYSGATDTQYF. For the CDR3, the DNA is TGTGCCAGCAGTTTATATTCAGGGGCCACAGATACGCAGTATTTT.

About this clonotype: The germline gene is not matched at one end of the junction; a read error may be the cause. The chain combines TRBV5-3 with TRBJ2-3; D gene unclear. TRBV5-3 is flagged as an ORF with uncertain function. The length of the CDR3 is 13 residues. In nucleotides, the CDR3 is TGTGCCAGCAGCTTGCTTAGCACAGATACGCAGTATTTT. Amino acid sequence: CASSLLSTDTQYF.

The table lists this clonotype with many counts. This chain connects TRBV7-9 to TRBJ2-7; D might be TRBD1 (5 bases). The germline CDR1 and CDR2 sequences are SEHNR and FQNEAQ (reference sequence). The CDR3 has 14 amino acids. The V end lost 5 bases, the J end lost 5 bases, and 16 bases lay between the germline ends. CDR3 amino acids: CASSRTTTGDEQYF. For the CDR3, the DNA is TGTGCCAGCAGCCGGACAACAACTGGGGACGAGCAGTACTTC.

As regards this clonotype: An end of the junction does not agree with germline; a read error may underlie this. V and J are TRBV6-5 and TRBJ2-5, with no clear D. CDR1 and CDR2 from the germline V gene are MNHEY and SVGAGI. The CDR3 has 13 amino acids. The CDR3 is CASTPDGRETRYF. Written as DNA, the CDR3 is TGTGCCAGCACCCCGGACGGCCGAGAGACCCGGTACTTC.

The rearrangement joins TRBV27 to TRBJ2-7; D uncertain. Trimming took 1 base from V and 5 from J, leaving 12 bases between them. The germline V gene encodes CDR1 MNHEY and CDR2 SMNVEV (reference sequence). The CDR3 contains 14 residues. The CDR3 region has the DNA TGTGCCAGCAGTTTATTAGGGCCTACCCACGAGCAGTACTTC. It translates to CASSLLGPTHEQYF.

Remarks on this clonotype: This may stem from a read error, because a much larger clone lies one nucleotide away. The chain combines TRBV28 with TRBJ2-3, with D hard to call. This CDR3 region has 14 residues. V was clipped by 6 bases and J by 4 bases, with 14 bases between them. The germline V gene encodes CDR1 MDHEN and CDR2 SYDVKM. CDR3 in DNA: TGTGCCAGCAGCTTAGAGGTCGGCGCAGATACGCAGTATTTT. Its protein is CASSLEVGADTQYF. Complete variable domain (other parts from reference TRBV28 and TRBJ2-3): DVKVTQSSRYLVKRTGEKVFLECVQDMDHENMFWYRQDPGLGLRLIYFSYDVKMKEKGDIPEGYSVSREKKERFSLILESASTNQTSMYLCASSLEVGADTQYFGPGTRLTVL.

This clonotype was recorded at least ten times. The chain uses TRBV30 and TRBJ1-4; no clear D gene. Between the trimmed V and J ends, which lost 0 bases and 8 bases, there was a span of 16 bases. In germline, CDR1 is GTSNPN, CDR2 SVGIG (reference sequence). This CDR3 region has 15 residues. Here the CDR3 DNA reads TGTGCCTGGAGTGTAACGGGGAGGACCGACGAAAAACTGTTTTTT. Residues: CAWSVTGRTDEKLFF.

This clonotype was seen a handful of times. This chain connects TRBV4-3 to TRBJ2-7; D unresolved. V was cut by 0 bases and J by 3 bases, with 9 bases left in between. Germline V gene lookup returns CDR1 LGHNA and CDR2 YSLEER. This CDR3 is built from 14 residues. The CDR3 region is CASSQDPTVYEQYF. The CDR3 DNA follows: TGCGCCAGCAGCCAAGATCCCACAGTCTACGAGCAGTACTTC.

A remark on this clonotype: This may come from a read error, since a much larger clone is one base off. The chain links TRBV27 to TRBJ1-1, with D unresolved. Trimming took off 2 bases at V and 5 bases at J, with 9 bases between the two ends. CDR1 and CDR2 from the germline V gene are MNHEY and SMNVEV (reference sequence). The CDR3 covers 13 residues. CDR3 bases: TGTGCCAGCAGTTTAGCAGGCCGTACTGAAGCTTTCTTT. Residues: CASSLAGRTEAFF.

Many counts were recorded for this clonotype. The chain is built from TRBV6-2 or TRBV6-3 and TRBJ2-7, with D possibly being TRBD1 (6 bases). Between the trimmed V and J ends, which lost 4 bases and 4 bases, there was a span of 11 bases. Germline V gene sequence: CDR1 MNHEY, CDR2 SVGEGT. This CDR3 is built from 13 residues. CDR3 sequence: CASSSGQYYEQYF. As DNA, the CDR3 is TGTGCCAGCAGTTCTGGACAGTATTACGAGCAGTACTTC.